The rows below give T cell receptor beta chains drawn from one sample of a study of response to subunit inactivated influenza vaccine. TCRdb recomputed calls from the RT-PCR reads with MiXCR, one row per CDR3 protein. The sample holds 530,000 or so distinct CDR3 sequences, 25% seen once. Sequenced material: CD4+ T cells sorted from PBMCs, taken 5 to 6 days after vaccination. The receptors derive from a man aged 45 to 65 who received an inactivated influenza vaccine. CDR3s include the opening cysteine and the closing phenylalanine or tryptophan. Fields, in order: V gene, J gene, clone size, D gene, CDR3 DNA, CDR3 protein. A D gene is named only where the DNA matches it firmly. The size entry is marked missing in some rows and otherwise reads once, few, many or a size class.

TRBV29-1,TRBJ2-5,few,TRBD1,TGCAGCGTTGCCGGGACAGGGGCATACCAGACCCAGTACTTC,CSVAGTGAYQTQYF
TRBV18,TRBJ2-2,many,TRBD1,TGTGCCAGCTCACCTCAGACCGGGACAGGGGTACTCACCGGGGAGCTGTTTTTT,CASSPQTGTGVLTGELFF
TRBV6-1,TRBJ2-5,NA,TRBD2,TGTGCCAGCAGCACCGGGACTAGCGGTACTGAGACCCAGTACTTC,CASSTGTSGTETQYF
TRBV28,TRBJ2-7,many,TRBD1,TGTGCCAGCAGTTTAATGACGGGACAGGGGTCGCAGCAGTACTTC,CASSLMTGQGSQQYF
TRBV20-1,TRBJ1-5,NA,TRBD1,TGCAGTGCTAGGCCAACAGGGGGGAGCAATCAGCCCCAGCATTTT,CSARPTGGSNQPQHF
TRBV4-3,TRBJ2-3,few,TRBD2,TGCGCCAGCAGCCAAGGTCTGAGAGCGGGAGTCCAAGATACGCAGTATTTT,CASSQGLRAGVQDTQYF
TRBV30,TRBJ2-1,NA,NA,TGTGCCTGGAGTCTGAGGCAGAAGCAGTTCTTC,CAWSLRQKQFF
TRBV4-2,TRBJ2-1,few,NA,TGTGCCAGCAGCCAATCGAGCGCCTACAATGAGCAGTTCTTC,CASSQSSAYNEQFF
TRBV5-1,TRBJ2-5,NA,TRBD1,TGCGCCAGCAGTTGGGGGACAGGGGGAATCCAAGAGACCCAGTACTTC,CASSWGTGGIQETQYF
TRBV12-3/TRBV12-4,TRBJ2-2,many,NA,TGTGCCAGCAGTTTGGGCGGGTTCGGGGAGCTGTTTTTT,CASSLGGFGELFF
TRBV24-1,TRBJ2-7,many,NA,TGTGCCACCAGTGATTTGAGGGGGAGGCCCTCCTACGAGCAGTACTTC,CATSDLRGRPSYEQYF
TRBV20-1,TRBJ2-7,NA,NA,TGCAGCGCAGTTGGGCTTAAAACCTACGAGCAGTACTTC,CSAVGLKTYEQYF
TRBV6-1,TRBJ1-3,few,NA,TGTGCCAGCAGTCGACAGGTCTTAGGAAACACCATATATTTT,CASSRQVLGNTIYF
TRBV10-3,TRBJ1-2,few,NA,TGTGCCATCAGTGAGTTGAACGGACCCGGGGGCTACACCTTC,CAISELNGPGGYTF
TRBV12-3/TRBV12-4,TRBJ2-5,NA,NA,TGTGCCAGCAGTTCGTCCGGGCGCTCGGAGACCCAGTACTTC,CASSSSGRSETQYF
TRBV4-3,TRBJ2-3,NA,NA,TGCGCCAGCAGTCGGGTCACACGCACAGATACGCAGTATTTT,CASSRVTRTDTQYF
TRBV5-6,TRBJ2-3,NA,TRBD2,TGTGCCAGCACCCCGGGCTGGGCCAGCGGGGGGGCAGATACGCAGTATTTT,CASTPGWASGGADTQYF
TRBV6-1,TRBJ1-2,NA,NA,TGTGCCAGCAGCGCCTCACAGGGCTACTATGGCTACACCTTC,CASSASQGYYGYTF
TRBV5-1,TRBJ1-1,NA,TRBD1,TGCGCCAGCAGCAAGGACAGGGGTGGTACTGAAGCTTTCTTT,CASSKDRGGTEAFF
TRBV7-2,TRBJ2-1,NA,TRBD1,TGTGCCAGCAGCCGGACAGGGCGCAATGAGCAGTTCTTC,CASSRTGRNEQFF
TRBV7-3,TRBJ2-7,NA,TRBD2,TGTGCCAGCAGCACTCAAATCGGGACTAGCGGGAAGAATGAGCAGTACTTC,CASSTQIGTSGKNEQYF
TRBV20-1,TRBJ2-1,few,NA,TGCAGTGCTAGAATATTGCGTTTCAATGAGCAGTTCTTC,CSARILRFNEQFF
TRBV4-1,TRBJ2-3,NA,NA,TGCGCCGCGGGGCTTGGGGCAGGGGATACGCAGTATTTT,CAAGLGAGDTQYF
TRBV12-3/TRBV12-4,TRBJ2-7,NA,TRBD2,TGTGCCAGCAGTACCCTCAGGGAGGGCAAGCGGCAGTACTTC,CASSTLREGKRQYF
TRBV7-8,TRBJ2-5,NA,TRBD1,TGTGCCAGCAGTCGACAGGGTGGGGGGACCCAGTACTTC,CASSRQGGGTQYF
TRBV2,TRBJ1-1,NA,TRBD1,TGTGCCAGCAGTCGACAGGGGACCACTGAAGCTTTCTTT,CASSRQGTTEAFF
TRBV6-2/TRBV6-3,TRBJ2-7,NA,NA,TGTGCCAGCAGGACCGTGTCCGGGTCCAAAGACGGTGAGCAGTACTTC,CASRTVSGSKDGEQYF
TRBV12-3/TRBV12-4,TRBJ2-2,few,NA,TGTGCCAGCAGCACTTTGGGACTCTCTAGCGCCGGGGAGCTGTTTTTT,CASSTLGLSSAGELFF
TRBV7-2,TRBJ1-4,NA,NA,TGTGCCAGCAGCCAGGACGGAGTTAATGAAAAACTGTTTTTT,CASSQDGVNEKLFF
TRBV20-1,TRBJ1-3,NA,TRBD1,TGCAGTGCAAGGACAGGCTCTGGAAACACCATATATTTT,CSARTGSGNTIYF